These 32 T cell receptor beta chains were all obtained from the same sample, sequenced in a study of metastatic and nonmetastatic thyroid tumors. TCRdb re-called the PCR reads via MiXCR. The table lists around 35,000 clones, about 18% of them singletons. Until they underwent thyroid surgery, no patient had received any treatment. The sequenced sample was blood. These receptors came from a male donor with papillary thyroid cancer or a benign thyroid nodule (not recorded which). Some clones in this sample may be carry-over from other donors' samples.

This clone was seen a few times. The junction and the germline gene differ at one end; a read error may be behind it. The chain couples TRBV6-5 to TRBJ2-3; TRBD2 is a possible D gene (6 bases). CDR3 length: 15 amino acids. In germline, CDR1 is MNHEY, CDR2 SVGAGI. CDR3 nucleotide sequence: TGTGCCAGCGGTTACCCGCGGGACGGAACAGATACTCAGTATTTT. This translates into CASGYPRDGTDTQYF.

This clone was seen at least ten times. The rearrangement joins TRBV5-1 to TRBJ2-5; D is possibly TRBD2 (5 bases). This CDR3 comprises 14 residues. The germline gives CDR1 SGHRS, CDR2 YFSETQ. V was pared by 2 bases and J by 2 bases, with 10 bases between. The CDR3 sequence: CASSFRSGQETQYF. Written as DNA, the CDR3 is TGCGCCAGCAGCTTCCGAAGCGGACAAGAGACCCAGTACTTC. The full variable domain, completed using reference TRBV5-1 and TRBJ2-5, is KAGVTQTPRYLIKTRGQQVTLSCSPISGHRSVSWYQQTPGQGLQFLFEYFSETQRNKGNFPGRFSGRQFSNSRSEMNVSTLELGDSALYLCASSFRSGQETQYFGPGTRLLVL.

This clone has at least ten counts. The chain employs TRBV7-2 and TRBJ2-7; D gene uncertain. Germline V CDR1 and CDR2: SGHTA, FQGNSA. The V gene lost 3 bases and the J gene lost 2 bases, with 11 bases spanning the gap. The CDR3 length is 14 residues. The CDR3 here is CASSFGQPTYEQYF. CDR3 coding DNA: TGTGCCAGCAGCTTTGGGCAGCCCACCTACGAGCAGTACTTC.

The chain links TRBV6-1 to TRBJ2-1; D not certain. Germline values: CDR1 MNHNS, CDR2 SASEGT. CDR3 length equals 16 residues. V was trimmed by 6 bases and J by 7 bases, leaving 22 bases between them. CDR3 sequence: CASRDCISVQGNEQFF. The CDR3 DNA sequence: TGTGCCAGCAGAGACTGTATAAGCGTCCAAGGGAATGAGCAGTTCTTC.

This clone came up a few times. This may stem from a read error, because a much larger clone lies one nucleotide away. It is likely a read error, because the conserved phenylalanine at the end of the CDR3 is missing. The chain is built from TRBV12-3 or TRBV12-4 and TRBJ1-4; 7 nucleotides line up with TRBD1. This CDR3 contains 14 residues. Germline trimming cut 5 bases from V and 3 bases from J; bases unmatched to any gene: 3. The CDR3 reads CASSPTGSNEKLFL. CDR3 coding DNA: TGTGCCAGCAGTCCGACAGGGTCTAATGAAAAACTGTTTCTT.

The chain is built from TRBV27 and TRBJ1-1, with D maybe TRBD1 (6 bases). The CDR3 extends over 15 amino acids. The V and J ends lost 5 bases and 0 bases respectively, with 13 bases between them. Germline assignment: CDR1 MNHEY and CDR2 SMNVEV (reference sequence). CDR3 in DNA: TGTGCCAGCAGTCGGGGGCGGGAATTGAACACTGAAGCTTTCTTT. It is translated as CASSRGRELNTEAFF.

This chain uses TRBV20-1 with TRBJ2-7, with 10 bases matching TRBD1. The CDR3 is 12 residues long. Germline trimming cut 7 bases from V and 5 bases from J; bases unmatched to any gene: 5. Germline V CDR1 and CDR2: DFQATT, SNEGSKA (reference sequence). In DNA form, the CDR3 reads TGCAGTGTGGGACAGGGGACAAACGAGCAGTACTTC. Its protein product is CSVGQGTNEQYF.

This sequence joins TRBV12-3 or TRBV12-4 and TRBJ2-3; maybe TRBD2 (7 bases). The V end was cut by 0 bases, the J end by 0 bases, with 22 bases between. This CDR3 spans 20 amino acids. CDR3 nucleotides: TGTGCCAGCAGTTTAGCGAGTCTCGGGGGGCTAGTGACTAGCACAGATACGCAGTATTTT. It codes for CASSLASLGGLVTSTDTQYF.

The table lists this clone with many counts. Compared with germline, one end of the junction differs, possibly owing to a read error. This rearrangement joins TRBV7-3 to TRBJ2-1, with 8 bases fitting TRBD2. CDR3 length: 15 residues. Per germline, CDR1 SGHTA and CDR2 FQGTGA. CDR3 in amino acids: CASSITGGGTNEQFF. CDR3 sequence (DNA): TGTGCCAGCAGCATAACCGGGGGGGGTACCAATGAGCAGTTCTTC.

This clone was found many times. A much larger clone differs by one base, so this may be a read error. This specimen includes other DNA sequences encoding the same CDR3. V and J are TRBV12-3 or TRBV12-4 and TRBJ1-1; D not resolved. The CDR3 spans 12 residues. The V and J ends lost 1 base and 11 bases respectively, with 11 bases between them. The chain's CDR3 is CASSLERREAFF. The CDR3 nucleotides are TGTGCCAGCAGTTTAGAACGGAGAGAGGCTTTCTTT.

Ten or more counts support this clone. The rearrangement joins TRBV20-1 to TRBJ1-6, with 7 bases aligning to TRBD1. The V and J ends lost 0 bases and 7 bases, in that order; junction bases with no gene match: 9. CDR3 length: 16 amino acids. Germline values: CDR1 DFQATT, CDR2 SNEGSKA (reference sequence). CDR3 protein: CSARDVRAGGNSPLHF. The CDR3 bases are TGCAGTGCTAGAGATGTCCGCGCAGGGGGAAATTCACCCCTCCACTTT.

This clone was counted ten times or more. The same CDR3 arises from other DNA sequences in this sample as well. In nucleotides, the CDR3 is TGTGCCAGCAGTTGGGCCACGGGCGCGGTCGAGCAGTACTTC. Its translation is CASSWATGAVEQYF. The chain has TRBV12-3 or TRBV12-4 and TRBJ2-7; D gene unclear. The CDR3 totals 14 residues. The V and J ends lost 4 bases and 6 bases respectively, with 16 bases between them.

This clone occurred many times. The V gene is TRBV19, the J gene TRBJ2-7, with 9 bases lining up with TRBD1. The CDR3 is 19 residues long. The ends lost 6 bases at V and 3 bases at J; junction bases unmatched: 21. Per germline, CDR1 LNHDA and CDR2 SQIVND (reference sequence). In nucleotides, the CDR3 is TGTGCCAGTAGCTTAAGCCTCGGACGAGAGACAGGGGGTATCTACGAGCAGTACTTC. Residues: CASSLSLGRETGGIYEQYF.

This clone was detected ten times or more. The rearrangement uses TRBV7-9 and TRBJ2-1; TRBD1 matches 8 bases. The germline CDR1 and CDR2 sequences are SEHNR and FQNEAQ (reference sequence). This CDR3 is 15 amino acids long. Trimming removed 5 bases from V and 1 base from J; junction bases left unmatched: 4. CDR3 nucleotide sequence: TGTGCCAGCAGCCCTAGGACAGGGTCCTACAATGAGCAGTTCTTC. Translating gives CASSPRTGSYNEQFF.

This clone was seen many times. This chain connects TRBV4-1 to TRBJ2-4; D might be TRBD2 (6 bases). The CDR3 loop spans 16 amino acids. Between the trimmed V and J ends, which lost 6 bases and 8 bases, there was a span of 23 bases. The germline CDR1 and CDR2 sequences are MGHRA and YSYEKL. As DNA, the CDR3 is TGCGCCAGCAGTAAAAAGTGGAGGGCTTCGCAGGACATTCAGTACTTC. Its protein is CASSKKWRASQDIQYF.

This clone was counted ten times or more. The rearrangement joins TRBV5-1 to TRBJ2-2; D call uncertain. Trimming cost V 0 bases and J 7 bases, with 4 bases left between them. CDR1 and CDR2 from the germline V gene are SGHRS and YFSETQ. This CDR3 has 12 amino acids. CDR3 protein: CASSLESGELFF. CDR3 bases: TGCGCCAGCAGCTTGGAGAGCGGGGAGCTGTTTTTT. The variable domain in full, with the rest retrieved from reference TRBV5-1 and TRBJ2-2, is KAGVTQTPRYLIKTRGQQVTLSCSPISGHRSVSWYQQTPGQGLQFLFEYFSETQRNKGNFPGRFSGRQFSNSRSEMNVSTLELGDSALYLCASSLESGELFFGEGSRLTVL.

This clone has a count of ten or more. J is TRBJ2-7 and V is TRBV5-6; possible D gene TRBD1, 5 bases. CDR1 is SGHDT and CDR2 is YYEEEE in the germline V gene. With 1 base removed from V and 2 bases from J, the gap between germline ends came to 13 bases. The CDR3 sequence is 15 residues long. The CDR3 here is CASSLKGLRPYEQYF. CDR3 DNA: TGTGCCAGCAGCTTGAAGGGGCTTCGTCCCTACGAGCAGTACTTC.

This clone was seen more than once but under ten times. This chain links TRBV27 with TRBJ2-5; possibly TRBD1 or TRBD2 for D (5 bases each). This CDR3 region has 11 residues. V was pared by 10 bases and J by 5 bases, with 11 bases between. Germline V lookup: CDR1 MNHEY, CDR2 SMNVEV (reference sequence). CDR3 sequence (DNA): TGTGCCATCATTTGGGGGGAGACCCAGTACTTC. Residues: CAIIWGETQYF.

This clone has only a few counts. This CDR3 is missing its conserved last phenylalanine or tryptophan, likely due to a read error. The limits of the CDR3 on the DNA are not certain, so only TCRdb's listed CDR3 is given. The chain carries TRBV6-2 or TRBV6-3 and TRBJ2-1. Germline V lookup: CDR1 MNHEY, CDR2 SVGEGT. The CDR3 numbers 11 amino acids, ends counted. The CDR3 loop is CASSYSDEQSC.

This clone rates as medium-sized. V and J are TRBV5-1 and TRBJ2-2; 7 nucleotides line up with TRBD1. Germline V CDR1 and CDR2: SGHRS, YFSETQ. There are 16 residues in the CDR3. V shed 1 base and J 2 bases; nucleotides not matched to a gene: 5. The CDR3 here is CASSLQGTDNTGELFF. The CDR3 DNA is TGCGCCAGCAGCTTGCAAGGGACAGATAACACCGGGGAGCTGTTTTTT.

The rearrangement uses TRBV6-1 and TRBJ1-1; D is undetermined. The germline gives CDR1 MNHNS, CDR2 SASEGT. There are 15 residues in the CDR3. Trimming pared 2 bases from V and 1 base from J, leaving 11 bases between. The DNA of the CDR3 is TGTGCCAGCAGTGAAATCCGTATCCGGAACACTGAAGCTTTCTTT. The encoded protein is CASSEIRIRNTEAFF.

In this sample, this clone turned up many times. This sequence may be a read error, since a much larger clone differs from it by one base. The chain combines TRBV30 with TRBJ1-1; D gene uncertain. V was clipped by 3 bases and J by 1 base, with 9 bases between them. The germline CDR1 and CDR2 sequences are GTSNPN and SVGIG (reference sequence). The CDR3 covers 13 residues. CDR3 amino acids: CAWSWTANTEAFF. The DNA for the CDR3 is TGTGCCTGGAGCTGGACGGCGAACACTGAAGCTTTCTTT.

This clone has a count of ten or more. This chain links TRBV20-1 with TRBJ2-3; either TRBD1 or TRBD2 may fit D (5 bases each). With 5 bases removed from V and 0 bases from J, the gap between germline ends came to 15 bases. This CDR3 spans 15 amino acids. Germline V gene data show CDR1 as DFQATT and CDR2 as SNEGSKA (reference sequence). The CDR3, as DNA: TGCAGTGCTGCCGACAGCGGAGCTAGCACAGATACGCAGTATTTT. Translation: CSAADSGASTDTQYF.

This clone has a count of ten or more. The CDR3 protein is CASSLDREAEKLFF. The CDR3 DNA reads TGTGCCAGCAGCTTAGACAGGGAGGCAGAAAAACTGTTTTTT. This chain connects TRBV13 to TRBJ1-4; possible D gene TRBD1, 6 bases. CDR3 length: 14 residues. Trimming cost V 1 base and J 8 bases, with 11 bases left between them. Per germline, CDR1 PRHDT and CDR2 FYEKMQ (reference sequence).

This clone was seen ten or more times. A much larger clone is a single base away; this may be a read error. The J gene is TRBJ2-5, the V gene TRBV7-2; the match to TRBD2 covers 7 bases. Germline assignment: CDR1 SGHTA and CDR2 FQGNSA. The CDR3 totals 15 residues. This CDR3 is CARSLVGLVPETQYF. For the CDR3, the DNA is TGTGCCCGCAGCTTAGTAGGACTAGTTCCAGAGACCCAGTACTTC.

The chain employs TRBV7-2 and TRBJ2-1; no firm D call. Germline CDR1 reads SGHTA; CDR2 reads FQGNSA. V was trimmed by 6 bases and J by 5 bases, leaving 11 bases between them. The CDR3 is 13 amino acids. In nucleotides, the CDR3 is TGTGCCAGCAGTCGGATGCGAGACAATGAGCAGTTCTTC. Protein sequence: CASSRMRDNEQFF.

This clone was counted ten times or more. The CDR3 here is CASSLYRGPSGEQYF. Here the CDR3 DNA reads TGTGCCAGCAGCTTGTACAGGGGCCCTTCGGGGGAGCAGTACTTC. V gene TRBV5-5 combines with J gene TRBJ2-7; 7 nucleotides line up with TRBD1. CDR3 length equals 15 residues. Germline trimming cut 1 base from V and 7 bases from J; bases unmatched to any gene: 11. CDR1 and CDR2 from the germline V gene are SGHKS and YYEKEE (reference sequence).

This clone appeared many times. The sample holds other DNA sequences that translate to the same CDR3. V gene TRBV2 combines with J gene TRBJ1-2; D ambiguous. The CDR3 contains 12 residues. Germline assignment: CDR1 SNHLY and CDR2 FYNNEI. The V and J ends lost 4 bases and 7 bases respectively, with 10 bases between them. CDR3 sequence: CASSVGFSGYTF. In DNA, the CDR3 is TGTGCCAGCAGTGTGGGGTTTTCTGGCTACACCTTC.

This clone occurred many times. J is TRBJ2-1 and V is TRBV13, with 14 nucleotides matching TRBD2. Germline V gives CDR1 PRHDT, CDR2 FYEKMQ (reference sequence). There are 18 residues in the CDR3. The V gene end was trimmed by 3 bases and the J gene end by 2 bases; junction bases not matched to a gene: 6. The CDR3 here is CASSFRTSGRPTYNEQFF. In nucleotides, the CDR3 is TGTGCCAGCAGCTTCCGGACTAGCGGGAGGCCTACCTACAATGAGCAGTTCTTC.

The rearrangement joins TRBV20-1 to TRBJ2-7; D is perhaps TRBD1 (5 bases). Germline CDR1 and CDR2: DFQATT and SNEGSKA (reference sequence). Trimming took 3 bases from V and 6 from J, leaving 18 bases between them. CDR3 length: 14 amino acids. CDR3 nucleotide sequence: TGCAGTGCTAGGTCGGTTGAAGGGGATCGCGAGCAGTACTTC. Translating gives CSARSVEGDREQYF.

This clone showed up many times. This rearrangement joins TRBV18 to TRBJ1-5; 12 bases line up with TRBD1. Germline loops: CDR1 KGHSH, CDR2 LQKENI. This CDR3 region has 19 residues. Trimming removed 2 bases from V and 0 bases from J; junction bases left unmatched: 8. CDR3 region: CASSPGWDRGPISNQPQHF. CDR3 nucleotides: TGTGCCAGCTCACCAGGTTGGGACAGGGGGCCAATTAGCAATCAGCCCCAGCATTTT.

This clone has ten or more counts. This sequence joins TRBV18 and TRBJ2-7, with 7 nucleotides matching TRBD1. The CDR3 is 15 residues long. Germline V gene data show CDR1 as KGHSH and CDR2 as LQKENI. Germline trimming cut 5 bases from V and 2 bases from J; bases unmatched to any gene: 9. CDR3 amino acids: CASSDDRDRTYEQYF. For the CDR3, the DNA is TGTGCCAGCTCAGATGACCGGGACAGAACCTACGAGCAGTACTTC.